Listed below are T cell receptor beta chains from one sample, sequenced in a study of human T cells and chemical hapten exposure. TCRdb processed the RACE reads anew with MiXCR; each CDR3 protein has one entry. The sample lists roughly 180,000 distinct CDR3 sequences, approximately 20% occurring once. Sequences were derived from whole blood, sampled in connection with sensitization to the hapten diphenylcyclopropenone (DPC). These receptors all stem from a woman aged 45-65 years with alopecia areata. Some clones in this sample may be carry-over from other donors' samples. CDR3s leave out the opening cysteine and the closing phenylalanine or tryptophan. Fields, in order: CDR3 protein, V gene, J gene.

CDR3 protein: ASSADRNTEAF
V gene: TRBV6-4
J gene: TRBJ1-1

CDR3 protein: ASSPSGWEKLF
V gene: TRBV10-1
J gene: TRBJ1-4

CDR3 protein: ASSDNSMNTEAF
V gene: TRBV10-1
J gene: TRBJ1-1

CDR3 protein: ASRRPGGNSEAF
V gene: TRBV6-5
J gene: TRBJ1-1

CDR3 protein: ASRLSTDSNQPQH
V gene: TRBV7-2
J gene: TRBJ1-5

CDR3 protein: SVDSGPGELF
V gene: TRBV29-1
J gene: TRBJ2-2

CDR3 protein: ASQQEVPSAF
V gene: TRBV6-1
J gene: TRBJ1-1

CDR3 protein: AISELNFLDEQF
V gene: TRBV10-3
J gene: TRBJ2-1

CDR3 protein: ASSYSPTSWEGSDTQY
V gene: TRBV6-6
J gene: TRBJ2-3

CDR3 protein: SASKGPVVQETQY
V gene: TRBV20-1
J gene: TRBJ2-5

CDR3 protein: SERAGLNPTDTQY
V gene: TRBV29-1
J gene: TRBJ2-3

CDR3 protein: ASSQDPIRAEAF
V gene: TRBV5-5
J gene: TRBJ1-1

CDR3 protein: ASGAGQLGTGELF
V gene: TRBV5-1
J gene: TRBJ2-2

CDR3 protein: SANRNLPGQVPNNQPQH
V gene: TRBV20-1
J gene: TRBJ1-5

CDR3 protein: SAKLAGAAGELF
V gene: TRBV20-1
J gene: TRBJ2-2

CDR3 protein: TISVSEGEQPQH
V gene: TRBV10-3
J gene: TRBJ1-5

CDR3 protein: ASIHLSGIGTGELF
V gene: TRBV6-2/TRBV6-3
J gene: TRBJ2-2

CDR3 protein: ASSLGGENTEAF
V gene: TRBV5-1
J gene: TRBJ1-1

CDR3 protein: ASSPDRGRTRELF
V gene: TRBV5-1
J gene: TRBJ2-2